The 9 T cell receptor beta chains below were found in one sample sequenced in a study of T cells in tuberculosis. Sequenced by immunoSEQ multiplex PCR; TCRdb stores in-frame clones only, minus some. The repertoire consists of about 49,000 clones, with 90% to 95% occurring once and the leading ten covering about 1.5%. Sample time point: new active TB diagnosis, blood taken before or within 7 days of starting treatment. Material: PBMCs, obtained at tuberculosis diagnosis. The receptors were gathered from an adult with tuberculosis.

The rearrangement joins TRBV27 to TRBJ2-2, with a possible D match to TRBD1 (5 bases). CDR3 length: 13 residues. With 3 bases removed from V and 5 bases from J, the gap between germline ends came to 7 bases. Germline loops: CDR1 MNHEY, CDR2 SMNVEV (reference sequence). In nucleotides, the CDR3 is TGTGCCAGCAGTTTGAGGACAACCGGGGAGCTGTTTTTT. Translation: CASSLRTTGELFF.

The chain uses TRBV19 and TRBJ2-5; D not resolved. V was trimmed by 5 bases and J by 3 bases, leaving 10 bases between them. The length of the CDR3 is 13 residues. Germline loops: CDR1 LNHDA, CDR2 SQIVND (reference sequence). The CDR3 nucleotides read TGTGCCAGTAGTTTACGACGGGAAGAGACCCAGTACTTC. Encoded protein: CASSLRREETQYF.

The chain recombines TRBV6-5 with TRBJ1-2, with D possibly matching TRBD1 (6 bases). CDR3 size: 15 residues. V lost 2 bases and J lost 0, with 10 bases in between. Germline V gives CDR1 MNHEY, CDR2 SVGAGI. The CDR3 region has the DNA TGTGCCAGCAGTTACCGGACAGTCGCTAACTATGGCTACACCTTC. This sequence encodes CASSYRTVANYGYTF.

The rearrangement uses TRBV19 and TRBJ2-7; D not resolved. The CDR3 is 13 amino acids. Germline V gene sequence: CDR1 LNHDA, CDR2 SQIVND (reference sequence). Trimming removed 3 bases from V and 3 bases from J, with 9 bases in between. The CDR3 DNA sequence: TGTGCCAGTAGTATCGGGTCCGACTACGAGCAGTACTTC. It translates to CASSIGSDYEQYF.

The genes are TRBV10-3 and TRBJ2-2; unclear D gene. V lost 4 bases to trimming and J lost 4 bases, with 4 bases between them. The germline gives CDR1 ENHRY, CDR2 SYGVKD. The CDR3 totals 12 residues. In DNA, the CDR3 is TGTGCCATCAGTGCGTTCACCGGGGAGCTGTTTTTT. It codes for CAISAFTGELFF.

The chain recombines TRBV11-2 with TRBJ2-7; perhaps TRBD1 as D (5 bases). CDR1 and CDR2 (germline): SGHAT, FQNNGV. V gave up 1 base and J gave up 6 bases, with 19 bases separating them. The CDR3 contains 16 residues. The DNA of the CDR3 is TGTGCCAGCAGCTTAGCCCCGAGTGGCAGGGCTCGCGAGCAGTACTTC. Residues: CASSLAPSGRAREQYF.

This chain links TRBV6-6 with TRBJ2-3; D is possibly TRBD2 (7 bases). This CDR3 has 15 residues. Trimming took 6 bases from V and 0 from J, leaving 13 bases between them. From germline, CDR1 is MNHNY and CDR2 SVGAGI (reference sequence). CDR3 sequence reads: CASRGGPASTDTQYF. The CDR3, as DNA: TGTGCCAGCAGGGGGGGGCCCGCTAGCACAGATACGCAGTATTTT.

This clone occurred once. This chain uses TRBV25-1 with TRBJ2-2; tentatively, D is TRBD1 (6 bases). The V end lost 7 bases, the J end lost 4 bases, and 7 bases lay between the germline ends. The germline gives CDR1 MGHDK, CDR2 SYGVNS. This CDR3 has 12 residues. The chain's CDR3 is CASKGGTGELFF. The CDR3 bases are TGTGCCAGCAAAGGGGGCACCGGGGAGCTGTTTTTT.

The chain has TRBV2 and TRBJ1-4; the D gene is possibly TRBD1 (5 bases). Trimming removed 3 bases from V and 7 bases from J, with 6 bases in between. This CDR3 has 12 amino acids. Germline V gene data show CDR1 as SNHLY and CDR2 as FYNNEI. The CDR3 sequence: CASSEGGEKLFF. The CDR3 DNA reads as TGTGCCAGCAGTGAGGGGGGTGAAAAACTGTTTTTT. The complete variable domain, with remaining parts taken from reference TRBV2 and TRBJ1-4, reads EPEVTQTPSHQVTQMGQEVILRCVPISNHLYFYWYRQILGQKVEFLVSFYNNEISEKSEIFDDQFSVERPDGSNFTLKIRSTKLEDSAMYFCASSEGGEKLFFGSGTQLSVL.